The T cell receptor beta chain described here comes from a study of shared clonotypes between healthy human individuals. Study background: In total, the donors were a couple of women and three men aged 18 to 49.

Concerning this clone: No antigen is known for it.

Trimming cost V 0 bases and J 2 bases, with 11 bases left between them. Germline V gene data show CDR1 as SGHTA and CDR2 as FQGNSA. The CDR3 contains 15 residues. Study-wide results and caveats: In contrast to clonotypes shared by all four donors, non-shared clonotypes had lower generation probabilities. Compared with memory subsets, naive subsets generally had larger estimated richness.

In the study's own analysis: ImmunoSEQ only sent back junction sequences with no quality scores, so filtering was done differently. TCRdb's copy holds only in-frame clones and misses some; the assay was immunoSEQ multiplex PCR. V and J calls and clone size are those listed in that table; D and trimming were worked out from the DNA. The sample has 2,500,000 or so clones, 90% to 95% seen once. The V gene is TRBV7-2, the J gene TRBJ2-7, with D uncertain. The TCR comes from a man between 18 and 29 years old in good health. The specimen sequenced was naive CD4+ T cells sorted from blood. As to subset: CD45RA+ positively selected. Here the CDR3 DNA reads TGTGCCAGCAGCTTAGCGATCCCAGGTACCTACGAGCAGTACTTC. Translated: CASSLAIPGTYEQYF.